Presented here are 21 T cell receptor beta chains from one specimen sequenced in a study of T-cell reconstitution after alpha-beta-depleted transplantation in children. Unique molecular identifiers were built into the TCRbeta library. One entry per CDR3 protein, called by TCRdb with MiXCR from the PCR reads. This table holds 90,000 to 150,000 distinct CDR3 sequences, approximately 22% found once. The sample here was PBMCs, mostly from graft donor cells, taken 180 days after TCRalphabeta/CD19-depleted stem cell transplant. The receptor source for this set is a male patient between 2 and 9 years old who had a stem cell transplant for chronic granulomatous disease, so the T cells may come from the graft donor.

This clonotype was seen at least ten times. The chain employs TRBV20-1 and TRBJ2-7; D is tentatively TRBD1 or TRBD2 (6 bases each). The V gene's germline CDR1 is DFQATT and CDR2 SNEGSKA (reference sequence). Trimming stripped 5 bases from V and 4 bases from J, with 21 bases between. This CDR3 comprises 15 residues. CDR3 residues: CSAEMEGHKIYEQYF. CDR3 nucleotides: TGCAGTGCTGAAATGGAGGGACACAAGATTTACGAGCAGTACTTC.

This clonotype was detected a few times. This rearrangement joins TRBV20-1 to TRBJ2-4; perhaps TRBD1 as D (5 bases). V was clipped by 3 bases and J by 0 bases, with 9 bases between them. In germline, CDR1 is DFQATT, CDR2 SNEGSKA (reference sequence). This CDR3 is built from 14 residues. The CDR3 sequence is CSARDNGAKNIQYF. The DNA of the CDR3 is TGCAGTGCTAGGGACAACGGAGCCAAAAACATTCAGTACTTC.

A few counts support this clonotype. The chain uses TRBV18 and TRBJ2-3; 7 nucleotides align to TRBD2. This CDR3 comprises 16 residues. V dropped 0 bases and J dropped 0; count of bases not matched to a gene: 3. The germline V gene has CDR1 KGHSH and CDR2 LQKENI. The CDR3 DNA sequence: TGTGCCAGCTCACCACCCAGCGGGACTAGCACAGATACGCAGTATTTT. As protein: CASSPPSGTSTDTQYF.

The chain joins TRBV24-1 to TRBJ2-7; TRBD2 agrees at 9 bases. V shed 4 bases and J 5 bases; nucleotides not matched to a gene: 5. This CDR3 has 14 amino acids. Germline values: CDR1 KGHDR, CDR2 SFDVKD. CDR3 DNA sequence: TGTGCCACCAGTGAGTCAGGGACTAGCCACGAGCAGTACTTC. Translation gives CATSESGTSHEQYF.

This clonotype was seen repeatedly, ten times or more. The chain links TRBV27 to TRBJ1-1; possible D gene TRBD1, 5 bases. The CDR3 spans 14 residues. The V end lost 1 base, the J end lost 6 bases, and 12 bases lay between the germline ends. Per the germline V gene, CDR1 is MNHEY and CDR2 is SMNVEV (reference sequence). The CDR3 DNA is TGTGCCAGCAGTTTATTCAGGGCCGGCGCTGAAGCTTTCTTT. This gives the protein CASSLFRAGAEAFF.

The sample holds many counts of this clonotype. The genes are TRBV7-2 and TRBJ2-7, with 10 nucleotides matching TRBD2. This CDR3 comprises 14 residues. J gave up 3 bases and V 4 bases, and 3 bases lay outside the gene matches. CDR1 SGHTA and CDR2 FQGNSA come from the germline V gene. Here the CDR3 DNA reads TGTGCCAGCAGCTCCTGGACTAGCGGCTACGAGCAGTACTTC. This sequence encodes CASSSWTSGYEQYF.

At least ten counts were recorded for this clonotype. This chain joins TRBV20-1 and TRBJ2-2, with a tentative D call TRBD1 (6 bases). This CDR3 is built from 15 residues. Trimming shortened V by 2 bases and J by 5 bases, and 15 bases separated the two germline ends. Germline CDR1 reads DFQATT; CDR2 reads SNEGSKA (reference sequence). The CDR3 here is CSARRTGTSTGELFF. CDR3 bases: TGCAGTGCTAGACGAACCGGGACATCGACCGGGGAGCTGTTTTTT.

The chain is built from TRBV28 and TRBJ1-1; D not certain. This CDR3 has 14 amino acids. Germline V lookup: CDR1 MDHEN, CDR2 SYDVKM. The ends were cut back, 5 bases at V and 6 bases at J, with 16 bases in the middle. The CDR3 here is CASSPLRAGAEAFF. CDR3 bases: TGTGCCAGCAGTCCGCTTAGGGCTGGCGCTGAAGCTTTCTTT. The full variable domain, in which reference TRBV28 and TRBJ1-1 provide the parts outside the CDR3, is DVKVTQSSRYLVKRTGEKVFLECVQDMDHENMFWYRQDPGLGLRLIYFSYDVKMKEKGDIPEGYSVSREKKERFSLILESASTNQTSMYLCASSPLRAGAEAFFGQGTRLTVV.

The V and J genes are TRBV7-9 and TRBJ2-7; D call uncertain. The V and J ends lost 8 bases and 3 bases respectively, with 14 bases between them. The length of the CDR3 is 13 residues. Germline V CDR1 and CDR2: SEHNR, FQNEAQ (reference sequence). DNA for the CDR3: TGTGCCAGCGGAAGTCAGTTCAACTACGAGCAGTACTTC. Translation: CASGSQFNYEQYF.

This sequence joins TRBV29-1 and TRBJ1-2, with 9 bases lining up with TRBD1. The germline CDR1 and CDR2 sequences are SQVTM and ANQGSEA. The CDR3 loop spans 13 amino acids. Germline trimming cut 3 bases from V and 7 bases from J; bases unmatched to any gene: 6. The CDR3 DNA reads as TGCAGCGTTGAGGTGGGACAGGGCCGTGGCTACACCTTC. Its protein is CSVEVGQGRGYTF. The variable domain in full, with the rest retrieved from reference TRBV29-1 and TRBJ1-2, is SAVISQKPSRDICQRGTSLTIQCQVDSQVTMMFWYRQQPGQSLTLIATANQGSEATYESGFVIDKFPISRPNLTFSTLTVSNMSPEDSSIYLCSVEVGQGRGYTFGSGTRLTVV.

J is TRBJ2-3 and V is TRBV29-1, with D hard to call. Germline lookup yields CDR1 SQVTM and CDR2 ANQGSEA. The CDR3 runs to 16 residues. V was cut by 0 bases and J by 0 bases, with 13 bases left in between. As DNA, the CDR3 is TGCAGCGTTGAAGATTGGCAGGCGTCCAGCACAGATACGCAGTATTTT. This translates into CSVEDWQASSTDTQYF.

This clonotype was observed at least ten times. The chain couples TRBV5-5 to TRBJ1-6, with unresolved D. Germline V gene data show CDR1 as SGHKS and CDR2 as YYEKEE (reference sequence). V lost 2 bases, J lost 1 base, and 7 bases lay in between. The CDR3 is made up of 15 amino acids. CDR3 loop: CASSLRVSYNSPLHF. The DNA for the CDR3 is TGTGCCAGCAGCTTACGCGTGTCCTATAATTCACCCCTCCACTTT. The full variable domain, rest sourced from reference TRBV5-5 and TRBJ1-6, is DAGVTQSPTHLIKTRGQQVTLRCSPISGHKSVSWYQQVLGQGPQFIFQYYEKEERGRGNFPDRFSARQFPNYSSELNVNALLLGDSALYLCASSLRVSYNSPLHFGNGTRLTVT.

For this clonotype: This may stem from a read error, because a much larger clone lies one nucleotide away. V usage is TRBV20-1 and J usage is TRBJ2-7, with 8 nucleotides matching TRBD1. Germline assignment: CDR1 DFQATT and CDR2 SNEGSKA (reference sequence). Trimming took 3 bases from V and 3 from J; bases not matched to a gene: 10. CDR3 length: 15 amino acids. This CDR3 is CSASPPGTGYYEQYF. In nucleotides, the CDR3 is TGCAGTGCTAGCCCCCCCGGGACAGGTTACTACGAGCAGTACTTC.

With regard to this clonotype: Possible read error: a much larger clone is one base away. The V gene is TRBV20-1, the J gene TRBJ2-7; a possible D gene is TRBD2 (6 bases). CDR3 length: 10 residues. The germline V gene encodes CDR1 DFQATT and CDR2 SNEGSKA (reference sequence). The CDR3 spells CRASDHEQYF. In nucleotides, the CDR3 is TGCCGTGCTAGCGATCACGAGCAGTACTTC.

J is TRBJ2-1 and V is TRBV28, with D uncertain. Trimming stripped 5 bases from V and 8 bases from J, with 13 bases between. Germline-derived CDR1 and CDR2 are MDHEN and SYDVKM. The CDR3 has 13 amino acids. In DNA form, the CDR3 reads TGTGCCAGCAGTAAGGGATTGTGGGATGAGCAGTTCTTC. Translated, it gives CASSKGLWDEQFF.

This clonotype was picked up a small number of times. The chain has TRBV12-3 or TRBV12-4 and TRBJ2-4; 12 bases line up with TRBD2. Trimming removed 5 bases from V and 2 bases from J; junction bases left unmatched: 7. The CDR3 spans 17 residues. The CDR3 region is CASSPPGLAGSKNIQYF. The CDR3 DNA is TGTGCCAGCAGTCCCCCGGGACTAGCGGGCTCCAAAAACATTCAGTACTTC.

The rearrangement uses TRBV5-1 and TRBJ2-7; perhaps TRBD2 as D (5 bases). V shed 0 bases and J shed 0 bases, with 7 bases lying between them. The length of the CDR3 is 14 residues. The germline gives CDR1 SGHRS, CDR2 YFSETQ. DNA for the CDR3: TGCGCCAGCAGCTTGGAGCGGATCTCCTACGAGCAGTACTTC. Its protein is CASSLERISYEQYF.

The sample holds many counts of this clonotype. The chain recombines TRBV20-1 with TRBJ2-5, with D perhaps matching TRBD2 (5 bases). Germline loops: CDR1 DFQATT, CDR2 SNEGSKA (reference sequence). The V end lost 2 bases, the J end lost 2 bases, and 12 bases lay between the germline ends. The CDR3 consists of 14 residues. The CDR3 region is CSARTGIGQETQYF. DNA for the CDR3: TGCAGTGCTAGAACGGGGATTGGTCAAGAGACCCAGTACTTC.

V usage is TRBV13 and J usage is TRBJ2-1; 9 positions agree with TRBD2. V trimming: 7 bases; J trimming: 7 bases; junction bases outside the gene matches: 17. From germline, CDR1 is PRHDT and CDR2 FYEKMQ (reference sequence). The CDR3 length is 17 residues. CDR3 sequence (DNA): TGTGCCAGCATGTTCATTGGGCTAGCGGGAAAAGAAAATGAGCAGTTCTTC. Its protein product is CASMFIGLAGKENEQFF.

In its sample, this clonotype was seen a few times. This chain uses TRBV4-3 with TRBJ2-4; D unresolved. The CDR3 is made up of 16 amino acids. Trimming took 0 bases from V and 7 from J, leaving 16 bases between them. Germline CDR1 LGHNA, CDR2 YSLEER. The DNA of the CDR3 is TGCGCCAGCAGCCAAGACTTTTACGAAGATGAGAACATTCAGTACTTC. Translation gives CASSQDFYEDENIQYF.

This clonotype was counted a few times. The chain uses TRBV7-9 and TRBJ2-3; 9 nucleotides align to TRBD1. Trimming at V came to 2 bases and at J to 3 bases, leaving 3 bases not matched to a gene. The CDR3 is 15 residues long. CDR1 SEHNR and CDR2 FQNEAQ come from the germline V gene (reference sequence). The DNA for the CDR3 is TGTGCCAGCAGCTTACCCGGGACAGGGACAGATACGCAGTATTTT. Amino acid sequence: CASSLPGTGTDTQYF.